These T cell receptor beta chains were read from a single sample in a study of chemoradiotherapy in HPV16-positive cancers. This table comes from immunoSEQ multiplex PCR, and its TCRdb copy is limited to in-frame clones, with some not included. This table holds about 7,800 clones, around 62% found once. Sampling was done from a patient who underwent chemoradiotherapy. The receptors were gathered from a human donor with HPV-associated anogenital cancer. The conserved cysteine and the conserved F or W are not part of the CDR3 here. The order of the fields is V gene, J gene, CDR3 protein.

V gene: TRBV11-3; J gene: TRBJ1-1; CDR3 protein: ASSLNRGIAEAF
V gene: TRBV7-6; J gene: TRBJ2-1; CDR3 protein: ASRRLAGVNYNEQF
V gene: TRBV6-5; J gene: TRBJ1-3; CDR3 protein: ASIGDAGNTIY
V gene: TRBV18; J gene: TRBJ1-4; CDR3 protein: ASSQTTNEKLF
V gene: TRBV11-3; J gene: TRBJ2-5; CDR3 protein: ASSPGRAQY
V gene: TRBV20-1; J gene: TRBJ2-1; CDR3 protein: SASNSGGPF
V gene: TRBV10-1; J gene: TRBJ2-2; CDR3 protein: ASSAQAGTGELF
V gene: TRBV10-1; J gene: TRBJ2-1; CDR3 protein: ASSAPGHNEQF
V gene: TRBV11-3; J gene: TRBJ2-1; CDR3 protein: ASSFGSGPTGDEQF
V gene: TRBV19; J gene: TRBJ2-3; CDR3 protein: ASSDRGQDTQY
V gene: TRBV28; J gene: TRBJ2-1; CDR3 protein: ASSFGVYEQF
V gene: TRBV11-3; J gene: TRBJ2-3; CDR3 protein: ASSFLSGGTDTQY
V gene: TRBV4-1; J gene: TRBJ2-6; CDR3 protein: ASSQGGQGNSGANVLT
V gene: TRBV5-4; J gene: TRBJ2-3; CDR3 protein: ASSPPGQRTDTQY
V gene: TRBV19; J gene: TRBJ2-5; CDR3 protein: ASSEVPRETQY
V gene: TRBV14; J gene: TRBJ2-7; CDR3 protein: ASSRQGGGYEQY
V gene: TRBV7-9; J gene: TRBJ1-5; CDR3 protein: ASSLAGSGQPQH
V gene: TRBV4-3; J gene: TRBJ2-3; CDR3 protein: ASSLAAAGLADTQY
V gene: TRBV5-4; J gene: TRBJ1-1; CDR3 protein: ASSTGRGRPEAF
V gene: TRBV23-1; J gene: TRBJ2-7; CDR3 protein: ASSQRDRETSEQY
V gene: TRBV7-9; J gene: TRBJ1-3; CDR3 protein: ASSYQGAVSGNTIY
V gene: TRBV7-2; J gene: TRBJ1-2; CDR3 protein: AIPPGFENYGYT